This TCR beta chain was recorded in a study of type 1 and type 2 diabetes patients. About the study: Donors were type 1 diabetes, type 2 diabetes, or nondiabetic controls. Regarding the study as a whole: Some HECs seen only in T1D might also appear in more T2D or control samples.

Amplification started from genomic DNA. The TCR beta CDR3 region was amplified using 30 forward and 13 reverse primers. In TCRdb, the multiplex PCR reads were re-called with MiXCR into one record per CDR3 protein. Among some 250,000 distinct CDR3 sequences, roughly 50% were seen once, and the ten largest hold around 15%. Germline V lookup: CDR1 SQVTM, CDR2 ANQGSEA. This CDR3 has 13 residues. Trimming removed 3 bases at V and 9 bases at J, with 14 bases between. Notes on this clonotype: Its antigen is unidentified.

Material for sequencing was peripheral blood mononuclear cells (PBMCs). This sequence was found in a man aged 18-30 years with type 2 diabetes. This sequence joins TRBV29-1 and TRBJ1-4; no clear D gene. Written as DNA, the CDR3 is TGCAGCGTTGAGTTAGGGTTCCGCAAAAAACTGTTTTTT. Translation gives CSVELGFRKKLFF.